Sequencing of this T cell receptor beta chain was carried out in a study of T cell responses to AZD1222 COVID-19 vaccine. Points from the study as a whole: Just six AZD1222 recipients were seropositive at baseline. Spike was spanned by vaccine-associated CD4 TCRs, with dominance at 160-218 and 743-854. The donor cohort was predominantly white British with a female majority, and clonal diversity may have been underestimated.

Concerning this clone: Antigen specificity is unknown.

Some clones are missing from TCRdb's copy, which holds only in-frame ones; the method was immunoSEQ multiplex PCR. The sample has around 120,000 clones; 85% to 95% are singletons. CDR3 length equals 15 residues. Germline CDR1 is SGHDN and CDR2 is FVKESK. V lost 1 base, J lost 2 bases, and 11 bases lay in between. The sample here was peripheral blood, taken on day 0 of AZD1222 vaccination. This clonotype was sampled from an adult in good health. The chain combines TRBV14 with TRBJ1-2; D is unresolved. CDR3 sequence (DNA): TGTGCCAGCAGCCAAGCAGGACTGCTGAACTATGGCTACACCTTC. This gives the protein CASSQAGLLNYGYTF.